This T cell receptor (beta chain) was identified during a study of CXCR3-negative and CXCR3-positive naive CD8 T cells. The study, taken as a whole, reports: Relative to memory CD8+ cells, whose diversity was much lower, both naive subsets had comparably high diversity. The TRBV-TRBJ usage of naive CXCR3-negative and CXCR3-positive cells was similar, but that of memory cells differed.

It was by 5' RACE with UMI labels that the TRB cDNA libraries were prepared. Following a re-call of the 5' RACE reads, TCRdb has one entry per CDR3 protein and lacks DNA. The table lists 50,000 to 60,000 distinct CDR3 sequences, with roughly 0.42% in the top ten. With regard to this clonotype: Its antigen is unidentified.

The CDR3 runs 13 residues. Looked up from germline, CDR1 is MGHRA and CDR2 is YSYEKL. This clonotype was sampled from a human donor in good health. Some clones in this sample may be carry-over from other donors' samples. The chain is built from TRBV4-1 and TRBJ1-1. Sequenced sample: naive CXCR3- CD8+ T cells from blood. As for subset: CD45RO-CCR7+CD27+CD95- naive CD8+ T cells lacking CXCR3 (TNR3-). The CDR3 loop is CASSQGMNTEAFF.